This entry concerns a single T cell receptor (beta chain). Germline-derived CDR1 and CDR2 are SQVTM and ANQGSEA. Trimming removed 4 bases from V and 2 bases from J; junction bases left unmatched: 13. This CDR3 spans 18 amino acids. Produced via immunoSEQ multiplex PCR; TCRdb's table is partial and in-frame only. The table records about 77,000 clones, about 89% of them present only once. This specimen comes from a study of T cell changes during pregnancy in multiple sclerosis. This sequence was found in a female donor with multiple sclerosis, enrolled in a pregnancy study. The chain has TRBV29-1 and TRBJ2-6; 8 bases are shared with TRBD1. The sample in question was peripheral blood, obtained before pregnancy. The CDR3, as DNA: TGCAGCGTTGCCCCGTCAGGGGGCGCGATAACTGGGGCCAACGTCCTGACTTTC. The encoded protein is CSVAPSGGAITGANVLTF.